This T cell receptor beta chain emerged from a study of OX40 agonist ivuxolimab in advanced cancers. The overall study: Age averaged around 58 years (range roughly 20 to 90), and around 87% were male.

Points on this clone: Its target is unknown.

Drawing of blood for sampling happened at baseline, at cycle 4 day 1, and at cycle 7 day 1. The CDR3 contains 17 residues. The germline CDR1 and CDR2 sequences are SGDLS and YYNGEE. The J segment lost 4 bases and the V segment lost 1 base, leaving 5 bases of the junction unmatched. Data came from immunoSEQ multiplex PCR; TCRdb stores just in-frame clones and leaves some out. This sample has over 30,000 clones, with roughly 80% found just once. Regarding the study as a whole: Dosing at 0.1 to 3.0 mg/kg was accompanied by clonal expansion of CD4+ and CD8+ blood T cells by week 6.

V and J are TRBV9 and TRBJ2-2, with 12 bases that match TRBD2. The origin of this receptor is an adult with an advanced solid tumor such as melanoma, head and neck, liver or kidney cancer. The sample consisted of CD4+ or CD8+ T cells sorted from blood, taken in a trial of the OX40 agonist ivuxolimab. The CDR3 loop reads CASSVNPTSGGTGELFF. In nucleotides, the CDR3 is TGTGCCAGCAGCGTAAACCCGACTAGCGGGGGCACCGGGGAGCTGTTTTTT.